A selection of T cell receptor beta chains follows, all from one sample in a study of early T cells in non-severe SARS-CoV-2 infection. TCRdb re-called the 5' RACE reads through MiXCR, storing one row per CDR3 protein. The table includes some 22,000 distinct CDR3 sequences, 3.5% to 5.5% detected once. Specimen: whole blood. The receptors come from an adult who was a healthcare worker with PCR-confirmed SARS-CoV-2 infection or an uninfected control (not recorded which). CDR3s include the opening cysteine and the closing phenylalanine or tryptophan. A D gene is named only where the DNA matches it firmly. Clone size is given for some rows only: seen once, a few or many times, or a class if the clone is expanded.

clone size: many
J gene: TRBJ2-5
V gene: TRBV7-2
D gene: TRBD1
CDR3 DNA: TGTGCCAGCAGCTTTGACAGGGAAGAGACCCAGTACTTC
CDR3 protein: CASSFDREETQYF

clone size: few
J gene: TRBJ2-2
V gene: TRBV4-3
D gene: TRBD1
CDR3 DNA: TGCGCCAGCAGCCGCTTGACAGGGAGCACCGGGGAGCTGTTTTTT
CDR3 protein: CASSRLTGSTGELFF

clone size: .
J gene: TRBJ2-3
V gene: TRBV2
D gene: .
CDR3 DNA: TGTGCCAGCAACGCGGGGCGCACAGATACGCAGTATTTT
CDR3 protein: CASNAGRTDTQYF

clone size: many
J gene: TRBJ2-7
V gene: TRBV5-4
D gene: TRBD1
CDR3 DNA: TGTGCCAGCAGACCGGGACAGTCTTACGAGCAGTACTTC
CDR3 protein: CASRPGQSYEQYF

clone size: medium-sized
J gene: TRBJ2-4
V gene: TRBV7-8
D gene: .
CDR3 DNA: TGTGCCAGCAGCTACCCTGGAGCCAAAAACATTCAGTACTTC
CDR3 protein: CASSYPGAKNIQYF

clone size: .
J gene: TRBJ2-7
V gene: TRBV28
D gene: .
CDR3 DNA: TGTGCCACTTACAGGGGGGGTTACGAGCAGTACTTC
CDR3 protein: CATYRGGYEQYF

clone size: few
J gene: TRBJ2-7
V gene: TRBV7-8
D gene: .
CDR3 DNA: TGTGCCAGCAGCTTCCTCATCCACGAGCAGTACTTC
CDR3 protein: CASSFLIHEQYF

clone size: few
J gene: TRBJ2-1
V gene: TRBV28
D gene: TRBD1
CDR3 DNA: TGTGCCAGCATCAAAGGGGGACAGGGGAATGAGCAGTTCTTC
CDR3 protein: CASIKGGQGNEQFF

clone size: few
J gene: TRBJ2-3
V gene: TRBV24-1
D gene: .
CDR3 DNA: TGTGCCACCAGTGATTTCGGGGGGCTCACAGATACGCAGTATTTT
CDR3 protein: CATSDFGGLTDTQYF

clone size: few
J gene: TRBJ2-1
V gene: TRBV4-3
D gene: .
CDR3 DNA: TGCGCCAGCAGCCAAGATCTCAGGGTATCCCACAATGAGCAGTTCTTC
CDR3 protein: CASSQDLRVSHNEQFF

clone size: many
J gene: TRBJ2-3
V gene: TRBV4-3
D gene: TRBD2
CDR3 DNA: TGCGCCAGCAGCCAAATCAAACGGGCGGGGGGGCCTCGGTGTTCTGATACGCAGTATTTT
CDR3 protein: CASSQIKRAGGPRCSDTQYF

clone size: many
J gene: TRBJ2-1
V gene: TRBV18
D gene: .
CDR3 DNA: TGTGCCAGCTCATTTAGCTCCCCCTACAATGAGCAGTTCTTC
CDR3 protein: CASSFSSPYNEQFF

clone size: many
J gene: TRBJ2-1
V gene: TRBV7-9
D gene: TRBD1
CDR3 DNA: TGTGCCAGCAGCGCCCAGGGGGCTGATTACAATGAGCAGTTCTTC
CDR3 protein: CASSAQGADYNEQFF

clone size: many
J gene: TRBJ2-1
V gene: TRBV29-1
D gene: .
CDR3 DNA: TGCAGCGTGATGGGAGTCTCCTACAATGAGCAGTTCTTC
CDR3 protein: CSVMGVSYNEQFF

clone size: many
J gene: TRBJ2-5
V gene: TRBV7-2
D gene: .
CDR3 DNA: TGTGCCAGCAGCTTCAAATCCGGGGGGCAGCAAGAGACCCAGTACTTC
CDR3 protein: CASSFKSGGQQETQYF

clone size: many
J gene: TRBJ1-4
V gene: TRBV11-3
D gene: .
CDR3 DNA: TGTGCCAGCAGCTTAGTAGGTGTGGAAAAACTGTTTTTT
CDR3 protein: CASSLVGVEKLFF